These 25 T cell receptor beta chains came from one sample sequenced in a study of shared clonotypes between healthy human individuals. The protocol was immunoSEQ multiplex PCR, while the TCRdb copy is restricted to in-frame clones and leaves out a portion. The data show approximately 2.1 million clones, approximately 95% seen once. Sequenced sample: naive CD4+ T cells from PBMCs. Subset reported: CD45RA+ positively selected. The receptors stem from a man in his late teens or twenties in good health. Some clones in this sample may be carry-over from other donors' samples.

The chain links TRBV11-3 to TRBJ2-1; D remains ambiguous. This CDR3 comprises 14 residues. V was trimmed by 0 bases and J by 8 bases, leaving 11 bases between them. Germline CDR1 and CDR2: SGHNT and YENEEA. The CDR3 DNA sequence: TGTGCCAGCAGCTTAGATCGAACCGCGTATGAGCAGTTCTTC. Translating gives CASSLDRTAYEQFF.

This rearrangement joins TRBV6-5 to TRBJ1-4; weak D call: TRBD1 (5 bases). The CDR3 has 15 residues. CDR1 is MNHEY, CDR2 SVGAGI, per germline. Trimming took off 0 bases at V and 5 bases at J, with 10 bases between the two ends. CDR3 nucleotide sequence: TGTGCCAGCAGTTACTCGATCGCAGGGAATGAAAAACTGTTTTTT. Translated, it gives CASSYSIAGNEKLFF.

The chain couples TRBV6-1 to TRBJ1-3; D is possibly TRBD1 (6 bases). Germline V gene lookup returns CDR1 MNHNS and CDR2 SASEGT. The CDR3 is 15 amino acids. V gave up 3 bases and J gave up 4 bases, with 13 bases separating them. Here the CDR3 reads CASSEGAAPGNTIYF. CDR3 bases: TGTGCCAGCAGTGAGGGGGCGGCGCCAGGAAACACCATATATTTT.

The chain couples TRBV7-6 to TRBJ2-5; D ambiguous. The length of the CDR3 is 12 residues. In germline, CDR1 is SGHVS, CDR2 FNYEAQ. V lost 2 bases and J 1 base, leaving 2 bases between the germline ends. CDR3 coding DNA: TGTGCCAGCAGCTTAACCCAAGAGACCCAGTACTTC. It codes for CASSLTQETQYF.

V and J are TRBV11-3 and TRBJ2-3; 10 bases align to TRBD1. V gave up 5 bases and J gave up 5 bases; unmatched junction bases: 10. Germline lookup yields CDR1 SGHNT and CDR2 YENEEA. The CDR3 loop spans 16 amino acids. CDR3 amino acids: CASSQGTGEERDTQYF. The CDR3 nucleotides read TGTGCCAGCAGCCAAGGGACAGGGGAAGAACGAGATACGCAGTATTTT.

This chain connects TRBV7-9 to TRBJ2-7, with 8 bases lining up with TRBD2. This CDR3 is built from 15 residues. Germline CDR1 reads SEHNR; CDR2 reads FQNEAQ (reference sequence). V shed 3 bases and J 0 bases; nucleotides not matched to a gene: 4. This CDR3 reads CASSFAGGHSYEQYF. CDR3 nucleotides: TGTGCCAGCAGCTTTGCGGGAGGTCACTCCTACGAGCAGTACTTC.

The CDR3 sequence: CASSLTNTGELFF. The CDR3 nucleotides read TGTGCCAGCAGTTTAACGAACACCGGGGAGCTGTTTTTT. J is TRBJ2-2 and V is TRBV27; unclear D gene. Trimming pared 2 bases from V and 0 bases from J, leaving 1 base between. This CDR3 is 13 amino acids long. Germline values: CDR1 MNHEY, CDR2 SMNVEV (reference sequence).

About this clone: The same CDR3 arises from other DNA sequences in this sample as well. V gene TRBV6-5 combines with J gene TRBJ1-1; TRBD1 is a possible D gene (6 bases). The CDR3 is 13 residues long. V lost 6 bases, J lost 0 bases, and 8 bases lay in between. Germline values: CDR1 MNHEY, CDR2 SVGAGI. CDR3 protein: CASRDRMNTEAFF. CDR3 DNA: TGTGCCAGCAGGGACAGAATGAACACTGAAGCTTTCTTT.

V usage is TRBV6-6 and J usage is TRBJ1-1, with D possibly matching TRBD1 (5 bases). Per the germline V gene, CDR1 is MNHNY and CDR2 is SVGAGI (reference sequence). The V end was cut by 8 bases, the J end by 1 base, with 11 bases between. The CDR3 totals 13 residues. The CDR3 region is CASYDRPNTEAFF. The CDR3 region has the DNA TGTGCCAGCTATGACAGACCGAACACTGAAGCTTTCTTT.

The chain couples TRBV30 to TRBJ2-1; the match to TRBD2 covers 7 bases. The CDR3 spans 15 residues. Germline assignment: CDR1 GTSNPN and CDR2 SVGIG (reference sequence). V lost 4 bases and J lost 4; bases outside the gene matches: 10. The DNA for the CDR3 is TGTGCCTGGACCCCTTTGGCTAGCGGTTACAATGAGCAGTTCTTC. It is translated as CAWTPLASGYNEQFF.

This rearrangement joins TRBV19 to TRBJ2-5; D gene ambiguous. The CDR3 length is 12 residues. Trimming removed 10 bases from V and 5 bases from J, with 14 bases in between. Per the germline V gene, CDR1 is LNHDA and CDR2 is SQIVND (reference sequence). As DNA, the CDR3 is TGTGCCACGGCCCCTGATGTCGAGACCCAGTACTTC. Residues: CATAPDVETQYF.

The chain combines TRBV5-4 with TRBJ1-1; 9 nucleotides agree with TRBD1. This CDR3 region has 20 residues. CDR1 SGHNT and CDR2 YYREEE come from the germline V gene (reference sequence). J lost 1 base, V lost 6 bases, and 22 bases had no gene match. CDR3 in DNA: TGTGCCAGCACCCCCGGGACGTCCGGACAGGGGAGATTTTGGAACACTGAAGCTTTCTTT. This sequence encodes CASTPGTSGQGRFWNTEAFF.

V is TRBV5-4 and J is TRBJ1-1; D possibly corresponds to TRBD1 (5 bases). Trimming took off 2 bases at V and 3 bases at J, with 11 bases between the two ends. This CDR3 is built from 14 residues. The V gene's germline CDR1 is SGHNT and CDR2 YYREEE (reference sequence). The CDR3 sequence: CASSFPGTYTEAFF. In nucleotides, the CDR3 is TGTGCCAGCAGCTTCCCGGGGACTTACACTGAAGCTTTCTTT.

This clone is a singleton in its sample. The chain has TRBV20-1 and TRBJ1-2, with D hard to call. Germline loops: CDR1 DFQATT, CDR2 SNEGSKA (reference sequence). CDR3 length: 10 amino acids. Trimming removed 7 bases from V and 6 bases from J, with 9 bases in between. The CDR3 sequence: CSVEQNGYTF. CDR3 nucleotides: TGCAGTGTAGAACAGAATGGCTACACCTTC.

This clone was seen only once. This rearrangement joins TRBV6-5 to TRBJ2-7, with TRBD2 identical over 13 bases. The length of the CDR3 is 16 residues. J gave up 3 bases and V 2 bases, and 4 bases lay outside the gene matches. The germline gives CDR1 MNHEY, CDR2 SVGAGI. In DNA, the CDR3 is TGTGCCAGCAGTTACACCAGGACTAGCGGGAGCTACGAGCAGTACTTC. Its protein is CASSYTRTSGSYEQYF.

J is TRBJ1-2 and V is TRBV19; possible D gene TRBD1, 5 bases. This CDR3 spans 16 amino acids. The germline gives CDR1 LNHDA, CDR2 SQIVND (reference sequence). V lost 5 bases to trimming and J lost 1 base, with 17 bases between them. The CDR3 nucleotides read TGTGCCAGTAGTGTTACAGGATCCCGCATTAACTATGGCTACACCTTC. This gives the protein CASSVTGSRINYGYTF.

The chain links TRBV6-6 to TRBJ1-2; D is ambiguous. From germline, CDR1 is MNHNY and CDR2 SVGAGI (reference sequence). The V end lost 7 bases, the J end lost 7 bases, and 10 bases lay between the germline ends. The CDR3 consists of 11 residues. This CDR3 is CASNSRLGYTF. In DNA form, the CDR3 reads TGTGCCAGCAACTCCCGCCTTGGCTACACCTTC.

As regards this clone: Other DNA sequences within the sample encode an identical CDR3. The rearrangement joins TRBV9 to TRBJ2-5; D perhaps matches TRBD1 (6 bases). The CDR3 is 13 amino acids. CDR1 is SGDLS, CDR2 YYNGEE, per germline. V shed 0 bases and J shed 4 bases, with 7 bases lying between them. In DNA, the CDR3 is TGTGCCAGCAGCGTAGGGACAGCAGAGACCCAGTACTTC. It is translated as CASSVGTAETQYF.

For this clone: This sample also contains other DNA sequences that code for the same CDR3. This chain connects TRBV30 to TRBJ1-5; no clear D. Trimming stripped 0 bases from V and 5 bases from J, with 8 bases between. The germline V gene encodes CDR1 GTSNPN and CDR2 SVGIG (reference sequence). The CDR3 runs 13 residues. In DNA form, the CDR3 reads TGTGCCTGGAGTGTACGCGCTGATCAGCCCCAGCATTTT. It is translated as CAWSVRADQPQHF.

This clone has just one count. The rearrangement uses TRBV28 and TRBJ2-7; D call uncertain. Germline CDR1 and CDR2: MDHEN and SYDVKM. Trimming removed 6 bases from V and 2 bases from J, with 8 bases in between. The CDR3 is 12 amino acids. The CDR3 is CASSPSPYEQYF. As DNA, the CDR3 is TGTGCCAGCAGCCCCAGTCCCTACGAGCAGTACTTC.

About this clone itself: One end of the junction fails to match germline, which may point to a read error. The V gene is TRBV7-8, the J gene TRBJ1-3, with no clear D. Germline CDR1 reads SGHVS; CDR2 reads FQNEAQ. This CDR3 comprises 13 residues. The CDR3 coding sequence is TGTGCCAGCAGCTTAGGTGGATTAGGGCACAAGGACTTT. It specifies CASSLGGLGHKDF.

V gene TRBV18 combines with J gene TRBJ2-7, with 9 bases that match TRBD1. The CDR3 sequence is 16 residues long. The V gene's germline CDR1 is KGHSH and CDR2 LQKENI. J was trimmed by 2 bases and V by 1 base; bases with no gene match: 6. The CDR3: CASSPRETGGTYEQYF. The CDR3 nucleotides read TGTGCCAGCTCACCACGCGAGACAGGGGGTACCTACGAGCAGTACTTC. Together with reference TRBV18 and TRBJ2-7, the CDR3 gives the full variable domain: NAGVMQNPRHLVRRRGQEARLRCSPMKGHSHVYWYRQLPEEGLKFMVYLQKENIIDESGMPKERFSAEFPKEGPSILRIQQVVRGDSAAYFCASSPRETGGTYEQYFGPGTRLTVT.

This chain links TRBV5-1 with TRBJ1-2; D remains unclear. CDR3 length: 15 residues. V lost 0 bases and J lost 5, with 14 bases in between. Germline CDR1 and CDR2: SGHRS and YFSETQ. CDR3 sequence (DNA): TGCGCCAGCAGCTTGGCCTTTAGCCCGGATTATGGCTACACCTTC. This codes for CASSLAFSPDYGYTF.

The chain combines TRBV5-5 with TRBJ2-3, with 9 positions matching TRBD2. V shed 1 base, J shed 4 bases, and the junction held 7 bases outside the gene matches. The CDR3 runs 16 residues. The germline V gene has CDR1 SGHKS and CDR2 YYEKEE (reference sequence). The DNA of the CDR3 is TGTGCCAGCAGCTTGCTCTTAGCGGGAGCCGCAGATACGCAGTATTTT. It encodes CASSLLLAGAADTQYF.

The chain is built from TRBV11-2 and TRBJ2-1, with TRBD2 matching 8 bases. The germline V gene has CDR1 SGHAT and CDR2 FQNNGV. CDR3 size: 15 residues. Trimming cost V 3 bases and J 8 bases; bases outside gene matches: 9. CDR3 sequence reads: CASSFLSGRGDEQFF. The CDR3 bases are TGTGCCAGCAGCTTTTTAAGCGGGAGAGGCGATGAGCAGTTCTTC.